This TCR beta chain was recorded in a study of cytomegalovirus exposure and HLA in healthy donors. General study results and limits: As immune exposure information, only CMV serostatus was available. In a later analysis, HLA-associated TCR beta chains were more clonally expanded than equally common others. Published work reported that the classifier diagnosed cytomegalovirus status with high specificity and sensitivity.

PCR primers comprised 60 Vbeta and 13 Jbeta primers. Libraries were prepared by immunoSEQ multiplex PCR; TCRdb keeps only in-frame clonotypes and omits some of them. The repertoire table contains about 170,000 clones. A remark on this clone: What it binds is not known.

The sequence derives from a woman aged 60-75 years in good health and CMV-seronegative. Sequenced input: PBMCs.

As DNA, the CDR3 is TGTGCCAGTAGTGTGACAGTGGTTAACACTGAAGCTTTCTTT. It encodes CASSVTVVNTEAFF. This chain links TRBV19 with TRBJ1-1; maybe TRBD1 (5 bases). V shed 5 bases and J shed 2 bases, with 12 bases lying between them. This CDR3 has 14 residues. Germline loops: CDR1 LNHDA, CDR2 SQIVND (reference sequence).